This is a list of T cell receptor beta chains from one sample in a study of blood T cells in healthy people across ages. TCRdb re-called the 5' RACE reads through MiXCR, storing one row per CDR3 protein. Of about 570,000 distinct CDR3 sequences listed, approximately 30% are singletons. Sequencing was carried out using blood. Receptors were obtained from a woman in her 70s in good health. The CDR3 runs from the conserved cysteine through the conserved F or W. A D gene is named only where the DNA matches it firmly.

j_call v_call d_call cdr3_aa
- TRBV7-9 - CASSPSLGLNNEQFF
TRBJ2-1 TRBV4-2 - CASSPSSASPNNEQFF
TRBJ1-1 TRBV6-2/TRBV6-3 - CASSYSADTEAFF
TRBJ2-5 TRBV20-1 TRBD2 CSASSGGLETQYF
TRBJ1-2 TRBV20-1 - CSAIPLGSDGYTF
- TRBV7-3 TRBD1 CASSSYPTGKNEQFF
TRBJ1-6 TRBV7-2 - CASSGQGPGSPLHF
TRBJ1-5 TRBV6-6 TRBD1 CASSGPGQGVQPQHF
TRBJ2-5 TRBV11-2 - CASFQSETQYF
TRBJ2-5 TRBV6-6 - CASSSLAHQETQYF
TRBJ2-1 TRBV10-3 - CAISERKSANEQFF
TRBJ1-1 TRBV24-1 - CASRPGDTEAFF
TRBJ1-2 TRBV4-2 - CASSQERGGAPVWGYTF
TRBJ2-3 TRBV5-1 - CASSPGMLRETQYF